This is a list of T cell receptor beta chains from one sample in a study of T-cell memory formation after mild COVID-19. TCRdb redid the calling of the 5' RACE reads with MiXCR, one entry per CDR3 protein. The table records hundreds of thousands of distinct CDR3 sequences, around 8% of them present only once. The source material was PBMCs or a T cell subset sorted from them (not recorded which). All receptors come from a man younger than 30 who had mild COVID-19 (a few samples of this study predate the infection). Cell type and time point are not known. Each CDR3 is given with its conserved first and last residue. The D gene is left open where the match is weak. A clone size is listed for some rows: how often the clone was seen (once, few, many), or a class if it is expanded.

>TRBJ1-1|-|14|TRBV9|-
CASSTEGRNTEAFF
TGTGCCAGCAGCACTGAAGGACGGAACACTGAAGCTTTCTTT
>TRBJ1-2|TRBD1|14|TRBV20-1|-
CSARIRQGGYGYTF
TGCAGTGCTAGAATTAGACAGGGCGGCTATGGCTACACCTTC
>TRBJ2-1|TRBD1|18|TRBV4-3|many
CASSQDPTGGLTYNEQFF
TGCGCCAGCAGCCAAGACCCCACAGGGGGATTGACCTACAATGAGCAGTTCTTC
>TRBJ1-2|TRBD1|15|TRBV6-1|-
CASSELIGQGVGYTF
TGTGCCAGCAGTGAACTTATAGGACAGGGAGTAGGCTACACCTTC
>TRBJ2-2|-|15|TRBV7-9|many
CASSFPQGKSGELFF
TGTGCCAGCAGCTTCCCCCAGGGGAAGTCCGGGGAGCTGTTTTTT
>TRBJ2-7|TRBD1|13|TRBV7-2|-
CASSKDRVYEQYF
TGTGCCAGCAGCAAGGACAGGGTTTACGAGCAGTACTTC
>TRBJ1-1|-|13|TRBV20-1|few
CSAREQVYTEAFF
TGCAGTGCTAGAGAGCAGGTTTACACTGAAGCTTTCTTT
>TRBJ1-5|-|13|TRBV4-1|-
CASSRDHNQPQHF
TGCGCCAGCAGCCGCGACCACAATCAGCCCCAGCATTTT
>TRBJ2-1|TRBD2|16|TRBV14|-
CASSLASGLVIYEQFF
TGTGCCAGCAGCTTAGCTTCCGGACTAGTTATTTATGAGCAGTTCTTC
>TRBJ2-7|-|12|TRBV5-1|-
CARSLGGYEQYF
TGCGCCAGGTCCCTCGGGGGTTACGAGCAGTACTTC
>TRBJ1-2|-|13|TRBV7-9|many
CASSYRANYGYTF
TGTGCCAGCAGCTACAGAGCTAACTATGGCTACACCTTC
>TRBJ2-3|TRBD2|15|TRBV20-1|few
CSASPRGGSTDTQYF
TGCAGTGCGTCACCCCGGGGGGGGAGCACAGATACGCAGTATTTT
>TRBJ2-1|TRBD2|15|TRBV27|many
CASRDWRGVYNEQFF
TGTGCCAGCAGGGATTGGCGGGGGGTCTACAATGAGCAGTTCTTC
>TRBJ2-7|-|15|TRBV6-5|few
CASSYSGQGGYEQYF
TGTGCCAGCAGTTACTCCGGGCAGGGGGGATACGAGCAGTACTTC
>TRBJ1-5|-|24|TRBV10-3|few
CAISELRLDKLLRVDKYSNQPQHF
TGTGCCATCAGTGAGTTACGTCTGGACAAGTTGCTCCGCGTTGATAAATATAGCAATCAGCCCCAGCATTTT
>TRBJ1-1|-|15|TRBV4-1|-
CASSQDLRGGTEAFF
TGCGCCAGCAGCCAAGATCTGCGGGGGGGAACTGAAGCTTTCTTT
>TRBJ2-1|TRBD1|16|TRBV5-1|few
CASSLAGGQVYNEQFF
TGCGCCAGCAGCTTGGCCGGAGGACAGGTCTACAATGAGCAGTTCTTC
>TRBJ2-5|-|14|TRBV6-6|-
CASSHEGGAETQYF
TGTGCCAGCAGCCACGAGGGGGGTGCGGAGACCCAGTACTTC
>TRBJ1-1|-|15|TRBV15|-
CATSRGGTGNTEAFF
TGTGCCACCAGCAGAGGCGGGACGGGGAACACTGAAGCTTTCTTT
>TRBJ2-3|-|15|TRBV24-1|-
CATSDFAQGTDTQYF
TGTGCCACCAGTGATTTCGCGCAGGGGACAGATACGCAGTATTTT
>TRBJ2-1|TRBD2|15|TRBV9|many
CASSVASGGLNEQFF
TGTGCCAGCAGCGTGGCTAGCGGGGGGTTAAATGAGCAGTTCTTC
>TRBJ2-5|-|15|TRBV7-9|few
CASSLSGRGLVTQYF
TGTGCCAGCAGCCTTTCGGGTCGGGGACTGGTGACCCAGTACTTC
>TRBJ2-7|-|14|TRBV7-9|many
CASSPPLTSYEQYF
TGTGCCAGCAGCCCGCCCTTAACCTCCTACGAGCAGTACTTC
>TRBJ1-1|TRBD1|13|TRBV7-6|-
CASSRDRYTEAFF
TGTGCCAGCAGCCGGGACAGATACACTGAAGCTTTCTTT
>TRBJ1-2|-|15|TRBV6-7|-
CASSSEPGPNYGYTF
TGTGCCAGCAGCTCCGAGCCAGGCCCTAACTATGGCTACACCTTC
>TRBJ1-2|TRBD1|18|TRBV5-1|few
CASSPAGQAHDGRGGYTF
TGCGCCAGCAGCCCGGCTGGACAGGCACATGATGGAAGGGGCGGCTACACCTTC